The 25 T cell receptor beta chains in this list originate from one sample, sequenced in a study of beta chain features in type 1 diabetes. Reverse transcription of all isolated RNA meant that expressed TCRB transcripts were sequenced. TCRdb's copy holds only in-frame clones and misses some; the assay was immunoSEQ multiplex PCR. Of 310,000 or so clones in the sample, approximately 11% are singletons; the top ten hold just over 0.015%. Sequencing was done on a sample of naive CD4+ T cells from blood. The receptors come from a woman in her thirties in good health.

The rearrangement links TRBV6-5 to TRBJ1-2; 9 bases are shared with TRBD1. V lost 0 bases to trimming and J lost 4 bases; unmatched junction nucleotides: 3. The CDR3 runs 15 residues. Germline CDR1 reads MNHEY; CDR2 reads SVGAGI. CDR3 protein: CASSYSGTGSYGYTF. The DNA of the CDR3 is TGTGCCAGCAGTTACTCTGGGACAGGGTCCTATGGCTACACCTTC.

In DNA, the CDR3 is TGCAGCGTTGGTGGCCTAGCGGGATGGTACGAGCAGTACTTC. It is translated as CSVGGLAGWYEQYF. The chain uses TRBV29-1 and TRBJ2-7, with 9 bases fitting TRBD2. The length of the CDR3 is 14 residues. After removal of 4 bases from V and 4 bases from J, the junction contained 8 bases not matched to a gene. CDR1 SQVTM and CDR2 ANQGSEA come from the germline V gene.

In its sample, this clone was seen a few times. The sample holds other DNA sequences that translate to the same CDR3. This chain links TRBV7-9 with TRBJ1-2; TRBD1 matches at 8 bases. The CDR3 consists of 15 residues. The J segment lost 1 base and the V segment lost 3 bases, leaving 4 bases of the junction unmatched. Germline V gene data show CDR1 as SEHNR and CDR2 as FQNEAQ (reference sequence). The CDR3, as DNA: TGTGCCAGCAGCTTCGGACAGGGCCTTAACTATGGCTACACCTTC. Translating gives CASSFGQGLNYGYTF.

This clone was counted only a few times. The sample has other DNA sequences that encode this CDR3 too. The gene calls are TRBV7-3 and TRBJ2-1; TRBD2 aligns across 12 bases. V lost 0 bases, J lost 4 bases, and 1 base stayed unmatched. Germline V gene data show CDR1 as SGHTA and CDR2 as FQGTGA. The CDR3 totals 16 residues. The CDR3 reads CASSLTGTSGYNEQFF. The CDR3 region has the DNA TGTGCCAGCAGCTTAACGGGGACTAGCGGGTACAATGAGCAGTTCTTC.

The chain employs TRBV6-5 and TRBJ2-3; 7 nucleotides match TRBD2. J was trimmed by 4 bases and V by 10 bases; bases with no gene match: 14. Germline values: CDR1 MNHEY, CDR2 SVGAGI. This CDR3 spans 15 amino acids. The CDR3 nucleotides are TGTGCCACCGCAAGGACTAGGAGGTCTTCAGATACGCAGTATTTT. Amino acids: CATARTRRSSDTQYF.

The chain couples TRBV7-9 to TRBJ2-1; TRBD2 matches at 10 bases. Germline V gene sequence: CDR1 SEHNR, CDR2 FQNEAQ (reference sequence). The CDR3 covers 15 residues. The V and J ends lost 3 bases and 8 bases, in that order; junction bases with no gene match: 7. The CDR3: CASSFLAGVIDEQFF. CDR3 sequence (DNA): TGTGCCAGCAGCTTTCTAGCGGGAGTCATCGATGAGCAGTTCTTC. The complete variable domain, with remaining parts taken from reference TRBV7-9 and TRBJ2-1, reads DTGVSQNPRHKITKRGQNVTFRCDPISEHNRLYWYRQTLGQGPEFLTYFQNEAQLEKSRLLSDRFSAERPKGSFSTLEIQRTEQGDSAMYLCASSFLAGVIDEQFFGPGTRLTVL.

Only a few counts were recorded for this clone. This chain joins TRBV7-6 and TRBJ2-1; no firm D call. The CDR3 totals 13 residues. Germline-derived CDR1 and CDR2 are SGHVS and FNYEAQ. Deletions cut 1 base from V and 10 bases from J, with 11 bases between. The CDR3 spells CASSLVGPAEQFF. As DNA, the CDR3 is TGTGCCAGCAGCTTAGTTGGCCCAGCGGAGCAGTTCTTC. The full variable domain, with the rest looked up from reference TRBV7-6 and TRBJ2-1, is GAGVSQSPRYKVTKRGQDVALRCDPISGHVSLYWYRQALGQGPEFLTYFNYEAQQDKSGLPNDRFSAERPEGSISTLTIQRTEQRDSAMYRCASSLVGPAEQFFGPGTRLTVL.

Only a few counts were recorded for this clone. V is TRBV9 and J is TRBJ2-1; 9 nucleotides match TRBD2. Trimming at V came to 0 bases and at J to 6 bases, leaving 4 bases not matched to a gene. Germline CDR1 is SGDLS and CDR2 is YYNGEE. CDR3 length: 15 amino acids. The DNA for the CDR3 is TGTGCCAGCAGCGTAGCGCTAGCGGGACTCAATGAGCAGTTCTTC. It specifies CASSVALAGLNEQFF. The full variable domain, rest sourced from reference TRBV9 and TRBJ2-1, is DSGVTQTPKHLITATGQRVTLRCSPRSGDLSVYWYQQSLDQGLQFLIQYYNGEERAKGNILERFSAQQFPDLHSELNLSSLELGDSALYFCASSVALAGLNEQFFGPGTRLTVL.

This clone was found a few times. The chain couples TRBV27 to TRBJ1-4; D is undetermined. Trimming took 6 bases from V and 2 from J, leaving 10 bases between them. The CDR3 consists of 14 residues. Germline-derived CDR1 and CDR2 are MNHEY and SMNVEV (reference sequence). The CDR3 nucleotides read TGTGCCAGCAGGCTATTCGATACTAATGAAAAACTGTTTTTT. Translated: CASRLFDTNEKLFF.

The V and J genes are TRBV30 and TRBJ2-1, with D maybe TRBD2 (6 bases). V lost 1 base to trimming and J lost 7 bases, with 11 bases between them. Germline V gene sequence: CDR1 GTSNPN, CDR2 SVGIG (reference sequence). This CDR3 is built from 13 residues. The CDR3 DNA reads TGTGCCTGGAGTGGACTAGTTATTAATGAGCAGTTCTTC. Protein sequence: CAWSGLVINEQFF.

This clone was seen more than once but under ten times. The V call is TRBV5-1, the J call TRBJ1-2; D gene ambiguous. Trimming pared 2 bases from V and 5 bases from J, leaving 10 bases between. CDR3 length equals 13 residues. Germline V lookup: CDR1 SGHRS, CDR2 YFSETQ. The CDR3 spells CASSFTEKYGYTF. The CDR3 region has the DNA TGCGCCAGCAGCTTTACAGAAAAGTATGGCTACACCTTC.

This clone has more than one count but fewer than ten. V gene TRBV30 combines with J gene TRBJ1-2; 10 bases agree with TRBD1. The CDR3 runs 14 residues. Germline CDR1 is GTSNPN and CDR2 is SVGIG (reference sequence). J gave up 8 bases and V 5 bases, and 11 bases lay outside the gene matches. CDR3 DNA: TGTGCCTGGTGTCCACCCGGGACAGGGGTAGGCTACACCTTC. This translates into CAWCPPGTGVGYTF.

There are a few counts of this clone. The V and J genes are TRBV5-4 and TRBJ2-1; 8 bases line up with TRBD1. CDR1 and CDR2 (germline): SGHNT, YYREEE (reference sequence). The CDR3 is made up of 14 amino acids. The junction had 7 bases not matched to a gene; V was cut back by 4 bases and J by 7 bases. CDR3 residues: CASSPDRVRNEQFF. CDR3 DNA: TGTGCCAGCAGCCCGGACAGGGTAAGGAATGAGCAGTTCTTC.

The rearrangement links TRBV5-1 to TRBJ2-3, with TRBD2 as a possible D gene (5 bases). The V end lost 6 bases, the J end lost 1 base, and 21 bases lay between the germline ends. The CDR3 is made up of 17 amino acids. Germline values: CDR1 SGHRS, CDR2 YFSETQ. The CDR3 here is CASNRRDRGVGTDTQYF. In nucleotides, the CDR3 is TGCGCCAGCAATCGACGGGATCGGGGAGTTGGCACAGATACGCAGTATTTT.

This clone has just a few counts. The rearrangement joins TRBV18 to TRBJ2-5; tentative D call: TRBD2 (5 bases). CDR3 length: 14 residues. The germline V and J ends were trimmed by 2 bases and 5 bases, with 12 bases remaining between them. Germline lookup yields CDR1 KGHSH and CDR2 LQKENI. The CDR3 here is CASSPADQRETQYF. As DNA, the CDR3 is TGTGCCAGCTCACCAGCGGACCAGCGGGAGACCCAGTACTTC.

The rearrangement joins TRBV11-2 to TRBJ2-7; 9 bases line up with TRBD1. Germline assignment: CDR1 SGHAT and CDR2 FQNNGV. This CDR3 has 15 amino acids. J gave up 2 bases and V 5 bases, and 7 bases lay outside the gene matches. The CDR3 sequence: CASSPAGTGPYEQYF. In nucleotides, the CDR3 is TGTGCCAGCAGCCCGGCCGGGACAGGGCCCTACGAGCAGTACTTC.

This clone came up a few times. V and J are TRBV28 and TRBJ2-5; TRBD2 is a possible D gene (6 bases). CDR1 is MDHEN and CDR2 is SYDVKM in the germline V gene. This CDR3 is 13 amino acids long. V lost 8 bases to trimming and J lost 4 bases, with 14 bases between them. This CDR3 is CASSRERVETQYF. In DNA, the CDR3 is TGTGCCAGCTCCCGGGAGAGGGTAGAGACCCAGTACTTC.

J is TRBJ2-7 and V is TRBV30; D call uncertain. Trimming stripped 1 base from V and 2 bases from J, with 3 bases between. There are 11 residues in the CDR3. The V gene's germline CDR1 is GTSNPN and CDR2 SVGIG (reference sequence). CDR3 amino acids: CAWSATYEQYF. CDR3 DNA sequence: TGTGCCTGGAGTGCTACCTACGAGCAGTACTTC.

This chain joins TRBV18 and TRBJ1-5, with TRBD1 identical over 9 bases. Trimming at V came to 3 bases and at J to 2 bases, leaving 11 bases not matched to a gene. Germline V gene data show CDR1 as KGHSH and CDR2 as LQKENI. CDR3 size: 18 residues. The CDR3 reads CASSPNPGQGPGNQPQHF. The CDR3, as DNA: TGTGCCAGCTCACCCAACCCGGGACAGGGACCGGGCAATCAGCCCCAGCATTTT.

This chain connects TRBV9 to TRBJ2-1; 12 bases are a match to TRBD2. The CDR3 contains 17 residues. Germline CDR1 reads SGDLS; CDR2 reads YYNGEE. Trimming took 0 bases from V and 9 from J; bases not matched to a gene: 10. The CDR3 here is CASSVDRLAGVFGEQFF. Here the CDR3 DNA reads TGTGCCAGCAGCGTAGATCGACTAGCGGGAGTTTTCGGTGAGCAGTTCTTC.

The chain joins TRBV7-2 to TRBJ1-5; 7 nucleotides line up with TRBD1. The CDR3 loop spans 13 amino acids. Germline loops: CDR1 SGHTA, CDR2 FQGNSA. V was clipped by 7 bases and J by 5 bases; unmatched bases: 5. This CDR3 reads CASTQGEDQPQHF. The CDR3, as DNA: TGTGCCAGCACCCAGGGGGAGGATCAGCCCCAGCATTTT.

A few counts support this clone. The chain combines TRBV29-1 with TRBJ2-1; weak D call: TRBD1 (6 bases). Germline V gives CDR1 SQVTM, CDR2 ANQGSEA. CDR3 length: 15 amino acids. Trimming stripped 6 bases from V and 2 bases from J, with 17 bases between. CDR3 amino acids: CSVKPGSGAYNEQFF. In DNA, the CDR3 is TGCAGCGTGAAACCCGGGTCAGGGGCCTACAATGAGCAGTTCTTC.

V and J are TRBV2 and TRBJ2-5, with a weak D call TRBD1 (5 bases). V was pared by 4 bases and J by 3 bases, with 9 bases between. CDR3 size: 13 residues. Germline V gene sequence: CDR1 SNHLY, CDR2 FYNNEI. DNA of the CDR3: TGTGCCAGCAGTGTGGCCAGGGAAGAGACCCAGTACTTC. Translated, it gives CASSVAREETQYF. Using reference TRBV2 and TRBJ2-5 for the parts outside the CDR3, the full variable domain is EPEVTQTPSHQVTQMGQEVILRCVPISNHLYFYWYRQILGQKVEFLVSFYNNEISEKSEIFDDQFSVERPDGSNFTLKIRSTKLEDSAMYFCASSVAREETQYFGPGTRLLVL.

The sample holds a few counts of this clone. V is TRBV5-1 and J is TRBJ1-5; 8 bases are shared with TRBD1. With 7 bases clipped from V and 7 bases from J, the junction kept 10 bases outside the gene matches. The CDR3 is made up of 14 amino acids. In germline, CDR1 is SGHRS, CDR2 YFSETQ. This CDR3 reads CASAYTGGEQPQHF. Written as DNA, the CDR3 is TGCGCCAGCGCATATACAGGGGGGGAACAGCCCCAGCATTTT.

As concerns this clone: Other DNA sequences in the sample encode the same CDR3. The rearrangement links TRBV7-2 to TRBJ2-1; 7 nucleotides agree with TRBD2. The CDR3 has 15 amino acids. The V and J ends lost 1 base and 4 bases, in that order; junction bases with no gene match: 4. Per germline, CDR1 SGHTA and CDR2 FQGNSA. The CDR3 spells CASSLVAGAYNEQFF. CDR3 in DNA: TGTGCCAGCAGCTTAGTTGCGGGAGCGTACAATGAGCAGTTCTTC.